What follows describes a single T cell receptor (beta chain). The data stem from a study of blood T cell repertoires in COVID-19. Study context: Both acute and convalescent COVID-19 samples were obtained from the United States, Italy and Spain. Nucleic acid was either cDNA or gDNA, and it came from T cells, B-cell-depleted T cells, or PBMCs.

V lost 0 bases to trimming and J lost 7 bases; unmatched junction nucleotides: 12. Germline CDR1 and CDR2: LNHNV and YYDKDF (reference sequence). The CDR3 runs 16 residues. Source study methods: Reference gene primer amplification yielded estimated nucleated cell counts. Repertoires were generated with immunoSEQ multiplex PCR, while TCRdb's copy carries only in-frame clones and drops some. V, J and clone size are those of that table, while D and trimming were read from the DNA. The table records 100,000 or so clones, 80% of them present only once. The source material was peripheral blood. This chain links TRBV15 with TRBJ2-7, with 7 bases that match TRBD1. The sequence was obtained from a man aged 65 to 85 with active or convalescent COVID-19. CDR3 in DNA: TGTGCCACCAGCAGAGACGGGACAGCCGACCGATTGGAGCAGTACTTC. Translated: CATSRDGTADRLEQYF.